The next 29 T cell receptor beta chains were all read from a single sample in a study of blood T cell repertoires in COVID-19. Here immunoSEQ multiplex PCR was the method, and the copy in TCRdb shows in-frame clones only, minus some. The sample has 250,000 to 300,000 clones, about 85% seen once. The sequenced sample was peripheral blood. Receptor source: a man aged 18 to 29 with active or convalescent COVID-19.

This chain joins TRBV7-8 and TRBJ2-1, with D unresolved. CDR3 length equals 14 residues. Per germline, CDR1 SGHVS and CDR2 FQNEAQ. The V end lost 5 bases, the J end lost 4 bases, and 12 bases lay between the germline ends. CDR3: CASSLGEVYNEQFF. CDR3 DNA: TGTGCCAGCAGCCTGGGTGAGGTTTACAATGAGCAGTTCTTC.

V is TRBV29-1 and J is TRBJ2-7, with 7 positions matching TRBD2. The V gene's germline CDR1 is SQVTM and CDR2 ANQGSEA. The CDR3 loop spans 12 amino acids. After removal of 2 bases from V and 9 bases from J, the junction contained 7 bases not matched to a gene. The CDR3 reads CSVEHPWEGQYF. The CDR3 DNA sequence: TGCAGCGTTGAACACCCCTGGGAGGGGCAGTACTTC.

This clone showed up just a few times. The chain has TRBV5-6 and TRBJ1-2; weak D call: TRBD1 (5 bases). This CDR3 has 15 amino acids. The germline CDR1 and CDR2 sequences are SGHDT and YYEEEE. V was cut by 7 bases and J by 3 bases, with 19 bases left in between. CDR3 amino acids: CASAVRGGSYYGYTF. The CDR3 coding sequence is TGTGCCAGCGCCGTGCGCGGGGGTTCTTACTATGGCTACACCTTC. Drawing the rest from reference TRBV5-6 and TRBJ1-2, the complete variable domain is DAGVTQSPTHLIKTRGQQVTLRCSPKSGHDTVSWYQQALGQGPQFIFQYYEEEERQRGNFPDRFSGHQFPNYSSELNVNALLLGDSALYLCASAVRGGSYYGYTFGSGTRLTVV.

V and J are TRBV7-6 and TRBJ2-3; 10 bases agree with TRBD1. The CDR3 has 15 amino acids. V dropped 5 bases and J dropped 4; count of bases not matched to a gene: 6. CDR1 and CDR2 from the germline V gene are SGHVS and FNYEAQ. In DNA form, the CDR3 reads TGTGCCAGCAGCGCCGGGACAGGGGTGCCAGATACGCAGTATTTT. The encoded protein is CASSAGTGVPDTQYF.

The V call is TRBV15, the J call TRBJ2-1, with 9 positions matching TRBD2. Trimming took 3 bases from V and 5 from J; bases not matched to a gene: 11. This CDR3 is 17 amino acids long. CDR1 is LNHNV and CDR2 is YYDKDF in the germline V gene (reference sequence). In DNA form, the CDR3 reads TGTGCCACCAGCAGGGGGATTAGCGGGGGCCACAACAATGAGCAGTTCTTC. Its translation is CATSRGISGGHNNEQFF.

The chain links TRBV3-1 (or the pseudogene TRBV3-2) to TRBJ2-5, with 8 bases aligning to TRBD2. The CDR3 spans 14 residues. The germline CDR1 and CDR2 sequences are LGHDT and YNNKEL (reference sequence). CDR3 in DNA: TGTCCCACCAGCCAAGCCGGGGGGGGAGGGACCCAGTACTTC. Translating it yields CPTSQAGGGGTQYF.

The chain joins TRBV10-2 to TRBJ2-1; 10 bases map to TRBD2. The CDR3 consists of 14 residues. The trim removed 5 bases at V and 9 bases at J, leaving 7 bases unmatched. Germline assignment: CDR1 WSHSY and CDR2 SAAADI. This CDR3 reads CASSSSGGWFEQFF. CDR3 bases: TGCGCCAGCAGTTCTAGCGGGGGTTGGTTTGAGCAGTTCTTC.

This clone was detected a few times. The gene calls are TRBV7-9 and TRBJ1-1, with 8 bases lining up with TRBD1. J gave up 6 bases and V 5 bases, and 11 bases lay outside the gene matches. This CDR3 contains 15 residues. Germline lookup yields CDR1 SEHNR and CDR2 FQNEAQ (reference sequence). CDR3 nucleotides: TGTGCCAGCAGCCATGGACAGGGAGAGTGGTCTGAAGCTTTCTTT. This codes for CASSHGQGEWSEAFF.

The genes are TRBV10-3 and TRBJ2-7; TRBD1 aligns across 12 bases. After removal of 6 bases from V and 7 bases from J, the junction contained 4 bases not matched to a gene. Germline V gives CDR1 ENHRY, CDR2 SYGVKD. This CDR3 has 13 residues. The CDR3 reads CAISRDRGQEQYF. CDR3 coding DNA: TGTGCCATCAGCCGGGACAGGGGGCAAGAGCAGTACTTC.

The J gene is TRBJ1-3, the V gene TRBV30; 8 nucleotides align to TRBD1. The CDR3 spans 13 residues. V was pared by 8 bases and J by 0 bases, with 3 bases of the junction left unmatched. The germline CDR1 and CDR2 sequences are GTSNPN and SVGIG (reference sequence). CDR3 sequence reads: CAGGQDSGNTIYF. The CDR3 nucleotides are TGTGCCGGGGGACAGGACTCTGGAAACACCATATATTTT.

The CDR3 spells CASSRRAGEELFF. CDR3 coding DNA: TGTGCCAGCAGCCGGAGAGCGGGAGAGGAGCTGTTTTTT. The chain is built from TRBV7-9 and TRBJ2-2, with TRBD2 matching over 8 bases. Per germline, CDR1 SEHNR and CDR2 FQNEAQ (reference sequence). The length of the CDR3 is 13 residues. V lost 5 bases to trimming and J lost 10 bases; unmatched junction nucleotides: 6.

The sample holds a few counts of this clone. The V gene is TRBV6-5, the J gene TRBJ2-7; tentatively, D is TRBD1 (5 bases). Between the trimmed V and J ends, which lost 6 bases and 2 bases, there was a span of 17 bases. The germline V gene has CDR1 MNHEY and CDR2 SVGAGI. The CDR3 runs 15 residues. In DNA form, the CDR3 reads TGTGCCAGCAGATTAGGAACAGGCTTGGCCTACGAGCAGTACTTC. Translated: CASRLGTGLAYEQYF.

The chain has TRBV12-3 or TRBV12-4 and TRBJ1-2; 7 positions agree with TRBD1. This CDR3 has 13 residues. The trim removed 6 bases at V and 4 bases at J, leaving 5 bases unmatched. The DNA for the CDR3 is TGTGCCAGCAGCCAACAGGGGAGCTATGGCTACACCTTC. Amino acids: CASSQQGSYGYTF.

The genes are TRBV6-5 and TRBJ2-1, with 11 positions matching TRBD2. The CDR3 extends over 15 amino acids. Trimming at V came to 0 bases and at J to 7 bases, leaving 2 bases not matched to a gene. Germline assignment: CDR1 MNHEY and CDR2 SVGAGI. CDR3 in amino acids: CASSYSGLAENEQFF. The CDR3 DNA follows: TGTGCCAGCAGTTACTCGGGACTAGCGGAGAATGAGCAGTTCTTC.

This chain connects TRBV28 to TRBJ1-2; 7 bases line up with TRBD1. The V gene end was trimmed by 5 bases and the J gene end by 6 bases; junction bases not matched to a gene: 9. Looked up from germline, CDR1 is MDHEN and CDR2 is SYDVKM. This CDR3 comprises 14 residues. CDR3 loop: CASSTDRSTDGYTF. CDR3 in DNA: TGTGCCAGCAGTACGGACAGGTCCACGGATGGCTACACCTTC.

In the case of this clone: A read error is possible here, since a much larger clone lies one base away. The identical CDR3 is also encoded by other nucleotide sequences in the sample. This chain connects TRBV15 to TRBJ2-3; the D is unclear. The CDR3 consists of 13 residues. Germline V gene lookup returns CDR1 LNHNV and CDR2 YYDKDF (reference sequence). CDR3 protein: CATQKLPTDTQYF. The CDR3 DNA sequence: TGTGCCACCCAAAAGCTCCCCACAGATACACAGTATTTT.

This clone was seen only a few times. The chain is built from TRBV19 and TRBJ1-1, with D perhaps TRBD1 (6 bases). CDR1 is LNHDA and CDR2 is SQIVND in the germline V gene (reference sequence). The V end was cut by 6 bases, the J end by 6 bases, with 20 bases between. This CDR3 region has 15 residues. CDR3 sequence (DNA): TGTGCCAGTAGGACCGCCAGGGGCGGGGGCGCTGAAGCTTTCTTT. Its translation: CASRTARGGGAEAFF. Based on the CDR3 plus reference TRBV19 and TRBJ1-1, the full variable domain is DGGITQSPKYLFRKEGQNVTLSCEQNLNHDAMYWYRQDPGQGLRLIYYSQIVNDFQKGDIAEGYSVSREKKESFPLTVTSAQKNPTAFYLCASRTARGGGAEAFFGQGTRLTVV.

CDR3 sequence reads: CASRGDRSSGNTIYF. The CDR3 DNA reads as TGTGCCAGCAGAGGCGACAGGAGCTCTGGAAACACCATATATTTT. The chain combines TRBV6-5 with TRBJ1-3; perhaps TRBD1 as D (6 bases). The V end was cut by 6 bases, the J end by 0 bases, with 12 bases between. The CDR3 totals 15 residues. Germline lookup yields CDR1 MNHEY and CDR2 SVGAGI.

In this sample, this clone turned up once. The CDR3 is CAISESREATNEKLFF. CDR3 DNA sequence: TGTGCCATCAGTGAGTCTCGAGAGGCAACTAATGAAAAACTGTTTTTT. V usage is TRBV10-3 and J usage is TRBJ1-4; D gene ambiguous. The CDR3 extends over 16 amino acids. The V gene lost 0 bases and the J gene lost 0 bases, with 8 bases spanning the gap. Germline CDR1 reads ENHRY; CDR2 reads SYGVKD.

This chain links TRBV18 with TRBJ1-1; 9 bases line up with TRBD1. This CDR3 has 16 amino acids. V was pared by 2 bases and J by 8 bases, with 12 bases of the junction left unmatched. CDR1 KGHSH and CDR2 LQKENI come from the germline V gene. The CDR3 loop reads CASSPMSGQGKEEAFF. The CDR3 bases are TGTGCCAGCTCACCAATGTCGGGACAGGGTAAAGAGGAAGCTTTCTTT.

V usage is TRBV28 and J usage is TRBJ2-1; TRBD2 matches 13 bases. CDR1 and CDR2 (germline): MDHEN, SYDVKM. V lost 6 bases and J lost 9; bases outside the gene matches: 20. The CDR3 runs to 19 residues. For the CDR3, the DNA is TGTGCCAGCAGCCCTACTGTCCTAACGACTAGCGGGAGGAGGGGTGAGCAGTTCTTC. The encoded protein is CASSPTVLTTSGRRGEQFF.

The genes are TRBV24-1 and TRBJ2-5, with 7 positions matching TRBD2. The V and J ends lost 7 bases and 4 bases, in that order; junction bases with no gene match: 8. CDR1 and CDR2 (germline): KGHDR, SFDVKD. CDR3 length equals 14 residues. CDR3 DNA sequence: TGTGCCACCAGCGAAGCGGGGATCGGAGAGACCCAGTACTTC. Its translation is CATSEAGIGETQYF.

The chain has TRBV27 and TRBJ1-2; TRBD1 matches 7 bases. V was clipped by 6 bases and J by 8 bases; unmatched bases: 9. CDR1 and CDR2 from the germline V gene are MNHEY and SMNVEV (reference sequence). The CDR3 runs to 13 residues. CDR3 protein: CASSLTGSKGYTF. The DNA for the CDR3 is TGTGCCAGCAGCCTGACAGGGTCGAAAGGCTACACCTTC.

The chain couples TRBV5-1 to TRBJ2-5; 7 bases match TRBD1. Losses at the gene ends were 4 bases for V and 3 bases for J; bases not matched to a gene: 6. CDR3 length: 14 residues. Germline V gene lookup returns CDR1 SGHRS and CDR2 YFSETQ. CDR3 sequence (DNA): TGCGCCAGCAGCACGGGACAGCAAGAAGAGACCCAGTACTTC. Encoded protein: CASSTGQQEETQYF. Filled out from reference TRBV5-1 and TRBJ2-5, the complete variable domain reads KAGVTQTPRYLIKTRGQQVTLSCSPISGHRSVSWYQQTPGQGLQFLFEYFSETQRNKGNFPGRFSGRQFSNSRSEMNVSTLELGDSALYLCASSTGQQEETQYFGPGTRLLVL.

The chain joins TRBV2 to TRBJ2-3, with D perhaps matching TRBD2 (7 bases). The CDR3 has 15 residues. Germline CDR1 SNHLY, CDR2 FYNNEI. The V and J ends lost 7 bases and 5 bases respectively, with 19 bases between them. The CDR3: CASKGSGGRVDTQYF. CDR3 sequence (DNA): TGTGCCAGCAAGGGGTCGGGGGGCCGGGTAGATACGCAGTATTTT.

The chain has TRBV5-1 and TRBJ1-5; 10 bases align to TRBD1. The CDR3 contains 15 residues. Germline V gene lookup returns CDR1 SGHRS and CDR2 YFSETQ. The V gene end was trimmed by 8 bases and the J gene end by 6 bases; junction bases not matched to a gene: 11. The CDR3 DNA sequence: TGCGCCAGGACCCCGGGACAGGGGTATGGTCAGCCCCAGCATTTT. It is translated as CARTPGQGYGQPQHF.

The J gene is TRBJ2-3, the V gene TRBV7-3; the match to TRBD2 covers 9 bases. The CDR3 has 16 amino acids. The ends lost 4 bases at V and 4 bases at J; junction bases unmatched: 9. Germline CDR1 reads SGHTA; CDR2 reads FQGTGA. CDR3 in DNA: TGTGCCAGCAGCTCCGTAGCGGGGGAAGATCCAGATACGCAGTATTTT. This codes for CASSSVAGEDPDTQYF.

The CDR3 loop is CASSDLAERGGGQYF. The CDR3 region has the DNA TGTGCCAGCAGTGACCTAGCGGAGAGAGGCGGGGGCCAGTACTTC. The chain joins TRBV27 to TRBJ2-5, with 7 bases identical to TRBD2. CDR3 length: 15 residues. Germline V gives CDR1 MNHEY, CDR2 SMNVEV (reference sequence). V was pared by 5 bases and J by 10 bases, with 16 bases of the junction left unmatched.

The J gene is TRBJ2-5, the V gene TRBV10-3, with TRBD2 identical over 8 bases. V trimming: 2 bases; J trimming: 5 bases; junction bases outside the gene matches: 4. The CDR3 has 14 amino acids. Germline assignment: CDR1 ENHRY and CDR2 SYGVKD. The DNA of the CDR3 is TGTGCCATCAGTGAGGGCGGGGGGATGGAGACCCAGTACTTC. Protein product: CAISEGGGMETQYF.